These 32 T cell receptor beta chains share one sample of origin, sequenced in a study of PD-1 blockade in mismatch repair-deficient tumors. Clones were read by immunoSEQ multiplex PCR, and TCRdb kept only the in-frame ones, dropping some. Seen here are roughly 130,000 clones, about 90% observed once, and the top ten hold roughly 10%. The starting material was peripheral blood, obtained just over 70 weeks after starting pembrolizumab. These receptors all come from an adult with mismatch repair-deficient cancer.

The rearrangement joins TRBV19 to TRBJ1-1; D unresolved. This CDR3 is built from 16 residues. CDR1 and CDR2 (germline): LNHDA, SQIVND (reference sequence). The V end lost 3 bases, the J end lost 6 bases, and 20 bases lay between the germline ends. The DNA for the CDR3 is TGTGCCAGTAGTATTATAACTGAAACGCAGTATGCTGAAGCTTTCTTT. Amino acids: CASSIITETQYAEAFF.

This clone was seen more than once but under ten times. This chain links TRBV2 with TRBJ2-7; D tentatively reads TRBD1 or TRBD2 (5 bases each). This CDR3 contains 13 residues. Germline values: CDR1 SNHLY, CDR2 FYNNEI. Trimming took off 6 bases at V and 1 base at J, with 10 bases between the two ends. This chain's CDR3 is CASSRDESYEQYF. In DNA form, the CDR3 reads TGTGCCAGCAGCCGGGACGAATCCTACGAGCAGTACTTC.

The rearrangement uses TRBV7-8 and TRBJ2-6; D is uncertain. The ends were cut back, 6 bases at V and 3 bases at J, with 12 bases in the middle. The CDR3 has 15 amino acids. Germline values: CDR1 SGHVS, CDR2 FQNEAQ. The chain's CDR3 is CASRSRALGANVLTF. The CDR3 nucleotides are TGTGCCAGCAGGTCACGGGCGCTTGGGGCCAACGTCCTGACTTTC. Drawing the rest from reference TRBV7-8 and TRBJ2-6, the complete variable domain is GAGVSQSPRYKVAKRGQDVALRCDPISGHVSLFWYQQALGQGPEFLTYFQNEAQLDKSGLPSDRFFAERPEGSVSTLKIQRTQQEDSAVYLCASRSRALGANVLTFGAGSRLTVL.

This clone was recorded only once. This chain uses TRBV6-5 with TRBJ2-2; D remains ambiguous. V lost 2 bases to trimming and J lost 4 bases, with 14 bases between them. Germline lookup yields CDR1 MNHEY and CDR2 SVGAGI. The CDR3 covers 16 residues. The CDR3 nucleotides read TGTGCCAGCAGTTACGGGCCACCTCGAGTCACCGGGGAGCTGTTTTTT. This sequence encodes CASSYGPPRVTGELFF.

The genes are TRBV29-1 and TRBJ2-7, with 10 bases matching TRBD1. CDR1 and CDR2 from the germline V gene are SQVTM and ANQGSEA. Unmatched junction bases numbered 3, after V lost 5 bases and J lost 2 bases. The CDR3 runs to 13 residues. DNA of the CDR3: TGCAGCGTTACTGGACAGGGGGCCTACGAGCAGTACTTC. Its translation is CSVTGQGAYEQYF.

This chain joins TRBV4-3 and TRBJ2-3, with TRBD2 as a possible D gene (5 bases). Germline V gene data show CDR1 as LGHNA and CDR2 as YSLEER. The CDR3 is made up of 16 amino acids. Trimming cost V 0 bases and J 7 bases, with 17 bases left between them. The CDR3: CASSQETQFTGNTQYF. CDR3 DNA sequence: TGCGCCAGCAGCCAAGAGACCCAATTCACGGGAAATACGCAGTATTTT.

This rearrangement joins TRBV9 to TRBJ2-2; tentatively, D is TRBD1 (6 bases). The CDR3 is made up of 14 amino acids. Germline V gene sequence: CDR1 SGDLS, CDR2 YYNGEE. V gave up 3 bases and J gave up 1 base, with 7 bases separating them. As DNA, the CDR3 is TGTGCCAGCAGCGCCAGGGGGAACACCGGGGAGCTGTTTTTT. Its protein is CASSARGNTGELFF.

The rearrangement uses TRBV9 and TRBJ2-6; 7 bases fit TRBD1. The germline CDR1 and CDR2 sequences are SGDLS and YYNGEE. J was trimmed by 2 bases and V by 4 bases; bases with no gene match: 12. The CDR3 consists of 18 residues. CDR3 bases: TGTGCCAGCAGCCCGGGACAGTCAGTGCTCCCTGGGGCCAACGTCCTGACTTTC. Protein sequence: CASSPGQSVLPGANVLTF.

This clone appeared a single time. The genes are TRBV6-1 and TRBJ2-5; TRBD2 might be the D (5 bases). Per germline, CDR1 MNHNS and CDR2 SASEGT. CDR3 length equals 16 residues. V was pared by 0 bases and J by 1 base, with 12 bases between. The chain's CDR3 is CASSEAPSGVQETQYF. As DNA, the CDR3 is TGTGCCAGCAGTGAAGCGCCGAGCGGAGTCCAAGAGACCCAGTACTTC.

The chain recombines TRBV11-2 with TRBJ2-7; TRBD2 matches 13 bases. Germline CDR1 reads SGHAT; CDR2 reads FQNNGV. V shed 5 bases, J shed 6 bases, and the junction held 7 bases outside the gene matches. CDR3 size: 15 residues. CDR3 amino acids: CASSPPGLAGTEQYF. CDR3 DNA: TGTGCCAGCAGCCCGCCGGGACTAGCGGGAACCGAGCAGTACTTC.

This clone was observed once. The chain uses TRBV13 and TRBJ2-5; 7 positions agree with TRBD1. Germline lookup yields CDR1 PRHDT and CDR2 FYEKMQ (reference sequence). This CDR3 is 13 amino acids long. J was trimmed by 4 bases and V by 3 bases; bases with no gene match: 2. CDR3 sequence reads: CASSLYRGETQYF. CDR3 bases: TGTGCCAGCAGCTTGTACAGGGGAGAGACCCAGTACTTC.

The chain has TRBV27 and TRBJ2-3, with unresolved D. The CDR3 is 13 amino acids. The germline gives CDR1 MNHEY, CDR2 SMNVEV (reference sequence). The V end was cut by 5 bases, the J end by 6 bases, with 12 bases between. This CDR3 is CASSPAGLDTQYF. CDR3 in DNA: TGTGCCAGCAGTCCGGCTGGATTGGATACGCAGTATTTT.

V usage is TRBV5-1 and J usage is TRBJ2-7; a weak D match, TRBD2 (7 bases). V gave up 3 bases and J gave up 1 base, with 11 bases separating them. The CDR3 has 14 amino acids. In germline, CDR1 is SGHRS, CDR2 YFSETQ. CDR3 nucleotide sequence: TGCGCCAGCAGCTGGAGGGGGGGTTCCTACGAGCAGTACTTC. The encoded protein is CASSWRGGSYEQYF.

The chain joins TRBV7-8 to TRBJ2-7; D is perhaps TRBD1 (6 bases). The CDR3 contains 14 residues. The germline V and J ends were trimmed by 5 bases and 3 bases, with 14 bases remaining between them. From germline, CDR1 is SGHVS and CDR2 FQNEAQ. The chain's CDR3 is CASSPRQDHYEQYF. CDR3 nucleotide sequence: TGTGCCAGCAGCCCCCGACAGGACCACTACGAGCAGTACTTC.

This sequence joins TRBV29-1 and TRBJ2-5; possibly TRBD1 for D (6 bases). Germline V gene data show CDR1 as SQVTM and CDR2 as ANQGSEA. V shed 0 bases and J shed 0 bases, with 14 bases lying between them. The CDR3 length is 16 residues. CDR3 residues: CSVEDGGRLNQETQYF. As DNA, the CDR3 is TGCAGCGTTGAAGATGGGGGCAGGTTAAACCAAGAGACCCAGTACTTC.

This chain joins TRBV7-9 and TRBJ2-7, with D perhaps TRBD2 (6 bases). Trimming pared 0 bases from V and 1 base from J, leaving 7 bases between. CDR1 SEHNR and CDR2 FQNEAQ come from the germline V gene (reference sequence). This CDR3 spans 14 amino acids. CDR3 loop: CASSLAGGSYEQYF. The DNA of the CDR3 is TGTGCCAGCAGCTTAGCGGGAGGTTCCTACGAGCAGTACTTC.

CDR3 residues: CAWSVSLAKNIQYF. The DNA of the CDR3 is TGTGCCTGGAGTGTAAGCTTAGCCAAAAACATTCAGTACTTC. V usage is TRBV30 and J usage is TRBJ2-4; D is undetermined. Trimming stripped 0 bases from V and 0 bases from J, with 6 bases between. The CDR3 contains 14 residues. Germline assignment: CDR1 GTSNPN and CDR2 SVGIG (reference sequence).

V and J are TRBV5-4 and TRBJ1-1; D remains ambiguous. Trimming left V 3 bases short and J 4 bases short, with 7 bases between. Germline loops: CDR1 SGHNT, CDR2 YYREEE (reference sequence). The CDR3 covers 12 residues. In DNA, the CDR3 is TGTGCCAGCAGCTCACATCGCACTGAAGCTTTCTTT. Encoded protein: CASSSHRTEAFF. Full variable domain (outside the CDR3, taken from reference TRBV5-4 and TRBJ1-1): ETGVTQSPTHLIKTRGQQVTLRCSSQSGHNTVSWYQQALGQGPQFIFQYYREEENGRGNFPPRFSGLQFPNYSSELNVNALELDDSALYLCASSSHRTEAFFGQGTRLTVV.

The chain carries TRBV6-5 and TRBJ1-5; D unclear. Germline lookup yields CDR1 MNHEY and CDR2 SVGAGI. Trimming removed 2 bases from V and 6 bases from J, with 8 bases in between. There are 13 residues in the CDR3. The CDR3 sequence is CASSYGPGQPQHF. In DNA, the CDR3 is TGTGCCAGCAGTTACGGACCCGGTCAGCCCCAGCATTTT.

V and J are TRBV11-2 and TRBJ2-7; 13 bases are shared with TRBD2. V shed 5 bases and J 6 bases; nucleotides not matched to a gene: 13. Germline loops: CDR1 SGHAT, CDR2 FQNNGV. This CDR3 has 17 amino acids. The CDR3 loop is CASSPGLAGVSPLEQYF. The CDR3 coding sequence is TGTGCCAGCAGCCCCGGACTAGCGGGAGTGTCCCCCCTCGAGCAGTACTTC.

The CDR3 coding sequence is TGCGCCAGCAGCCATAATATGGCGGCGTTTAACTATGGCTACACCTTC. Translation: CASSHNMAAFNYGYTF. J is TRBJ1-2 and V is TRBV4-1; D is unclear. Germline loops: CDR1 MGHRA, CDR2 YSYEKL. The CDR3 totals 16 residues. V lost 3 bases to trimming and J lost 1 base, with 15 bases between them.

The chain has TRBV27 and TRBJ2-1; D unclear. CDR3 length: 16 residues. Trimming took off 0 bases at V and 2 bases at J, with 11 bases between the two ends. Germline V gene data show CDR1 as MNHEY and CDR2 as SMNVEV (reference sequence). This CDR3 is CASSLSSLAAYNEQFF. In DNA, the CDR3 is TGTGCCAGCAGTTTATCATCCTTGGCAGCCTACAATGAGCAGTTCTTC.

The chain uses TRBV11-2 and TRBJ2-5; the match to TRBD2 covers 13 bases. J lost 2 bases, V lost 2 bases, and 8 bases had no gene match. Germline V gene data show CDR1 as SGHAT and CDR2 as FQNNGV. The CDR3 has 18 amino acids. CDR3 loop: CASSLYPGTSGTQETQYF. The CDR3 DNA reads TGTGCCAGCAGCTTATATCCAGGGACTAGCGGGACACAAGAGACCCAGTACTTC.

The chain has TRBV19 and TRBJ2-1, with TRBD2 as a possible D gene (6 bases). CDR3 length: 20 residues. The V and J ends lost 1 base and 2 bases respectively, with 24 bases between them. CDR1 and CDR2 from the germline V gene are LNHDA and SQIVND (reference sequence). CDR3 DNA: TGTGCCAGTAGTATAGTGGTGAGTGGGGATGGGACGGGAGCCTACAATGAGCAGTTCTTC. Residues: CASSIVVSGDGTGAYNEQFF. The whole variable domain, filled in from reference TRBV19 and TRBJ2-1, reads DGGITQSPKYLFRKEGQNVTLSCEQNLNHDAMYWYRQDPGQGLRLIYYSQIVNDFQKGDIAEGYSVSREKKESFPLTVTSAQKNPTAFYLCASSIVVSGDGTGAYNEQFFGPGTRLTVL.

The gene calls are TRBV27 and TRBJ2-2, with 9 bases aligning to TRBD1. Germline V gives CDR1 MNHEY, CDR2 SMNVEV (reference sequence). The CDR3 length is 15 residues. Losses at the gene ends were 5 bases for V and 3 bases for J; bases not matched to a gene: 4. The CDR3 DNA sequence: TGTGCCAGCAGTCTAACAGGGGGCTACACCGGGGAGCTGTTTTTT. Encoded protein: CASSLTGGYTGELFF.

This clone occurred once. The gene calls are TRBV5-4 and TRBJ2-3; D might be TRBD2 (6 bases). The germline V gene encodes CDR1 SGHNT and CDR2 YYREEE (reference sequence). V was cut by 4 bases and J by 6 bases, with 9 bases left in between. The CDR3 runs 12 residues. The CDR3 here is CASSPEGDTQYF. The CDR3 nucleotides are TGTGCCAGCAGCCCGGAGGGGGATACGCAGTATTTT. The full variable domain, with the rest looked up from reference TRBV5-4 and TRBJ2-3, is ETGVTQSPTHLIKTRGQQVTLRCSSQSGHNTVSWYQQALGQGPQFIFQYYREEENGRGNFPPRFSGLQFPNYSSELNVNALELDDSALYLCASSPEGDTQYFGPGTRLTVL.

The rearrangement links TRBV6-6 to TRBJ2-5, with unresolved D. V lost 0 bases to trimming and J lost 5 bases, with 7 bases between them. This CDR3 has 13 residues. Germline CDR1 MNHNY, CDR2 SVGAGI (reference sequence). CDR3 bases: TGTGCCAGCAGTTACTCGGACGGGGAGACCCAGTACTTC. Amino acids: CASSYSDGETQYF.

The V gene is TRBV4-2, the J gene TRBJ2-3; TRBD2 agrees at 8 bases. CDR3 length: 15 amino acids. V lost 0 bases to trimming and J lost 6 bases; unmatched junction nucleotides: 5. CDR1 LGHNA and CDR2 YNFKEQ come from the germline V gene. The CDR3 is CASSQDWLAGDTQYF. CDR3 nucleotides: TGTGCCAGCAGCCAAGATTGGCTAGCGGGCGATACGCAGTATTTT.

This sequence joins TRBV19 and TRBJ2-2; perhaps TRBD1 as D (6 bases). Deletions cut 8 bases from V and 0 bases from J, with 10 bases between. The length of the CDR3 is 14 residues. Per germline, CDR1 LNHDA and CDR2 SQIVND (reference sequence). The CDR3 region is CASGTQTNTGELFF. The CDR3 DNA sequence: TGTGCCAGTGGGACACAAACGAACACCGGGGAGCTGTTTTTT.

The chain carries TRBV5-6 and TRBJ2-7; no definite D call. Germline-derived CDR1 and CDR2 are SGHDT and YYEEEE. The CDR3 has 14 amino acids. Trimming cost V 3 bases and J 6 bases, with 16 bases left between them. In nucleotides, the CDR3 is TGTGCCAGCAGCTCCGGCCTTCTACTCGGCGAGCAGTACTTC. Translating it yields CASSSGLLLGEQYF.

About this clone: The same CDR3 is also encoded by other DNA sequences in this sample. The chain links TRBV5-4 to TRBJ1-1; D unresolved. Germline V gives CDR1 SGHNT, CDR2 YYREEE (reference sequence). The CDR3 length is 14 residues. V lost 0 bases and J 2 bases, leaving 8 bases between the germline ends. The CDR3 sequence: CASSLGAGNTEAFF. DNA for the CDR3: TGTGCCAGCAGCTTGGGGGCAGGTAACACTGAAGCTTTCTTT. Complete variable domain (other parts from reference TRBV5-4 and TRBJ1-1): ETGVTQSPTHLIKTRGQQVTLRCSSQSGHNTVSWYQQALGQGPQFIFQYYREEENGRGNFPPRFSGLQFPNYSSELNVNALELDDSALYLCASSLGAGNTEAFFGQGTRLTVV.

The chain is built from TRBV29-1 and TRBJ2-2; tentative D call: TRBD2 (6 bases). The CDR3 is made up of 16 amino acids. Germline V gene lookup returns CDR1 SQVTM and CDR2 ANQGSEA. Trimming left V 6 bases short and J 6 bases short, with 23 bases between. Written as DNA, the CDR3 is TGCAGCGTCAACCTGTCGGAGGGACCTTATCCCGGGGAGCTGTTTTTT. Translated: CSVNLSEGPYPGELFF.